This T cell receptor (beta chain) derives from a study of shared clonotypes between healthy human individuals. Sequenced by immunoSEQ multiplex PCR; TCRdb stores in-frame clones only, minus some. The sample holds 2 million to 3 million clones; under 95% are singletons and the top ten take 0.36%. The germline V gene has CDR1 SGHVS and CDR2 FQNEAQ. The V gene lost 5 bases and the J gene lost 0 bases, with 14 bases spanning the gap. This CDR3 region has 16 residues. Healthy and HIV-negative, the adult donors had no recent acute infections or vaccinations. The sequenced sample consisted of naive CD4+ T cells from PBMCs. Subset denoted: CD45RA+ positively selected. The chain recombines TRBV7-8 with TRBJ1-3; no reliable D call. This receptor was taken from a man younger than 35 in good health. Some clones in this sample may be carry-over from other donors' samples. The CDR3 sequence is CASSPPDGLSGNTIYF. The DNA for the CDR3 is TGTGCCAGCAGCCCACCGGACGGACTCTCTGGAAACACCATATATTTT.